This T cell receptor beta chain was documented in a study of T cells after yellow fever vaccination. TCR cDNA was made by 5'RACE template switching, adding a universal primer site and UMIs. From the 5' RACE reads, TCRdb called clonotypes with MiXCR, one entry per CDR3 protein. Here the sample spans about 360,000 distinct CDR3 sequences, 6.2% being singletons. This CDR3 has 17 residues. V shed 5 bases and J 0 bases; nucleotides not matched to a gene: 9. The V gene's germline CDR1 is SEHNR and CDR2 FQNEAQ (reference sequence). This chain connects TRBV7-9 to TRBJ2-3; TRBD2 matches at 9 bases. Material: PBMCs, obtained 5 days after the yellow fever booster vaccination. The source is a man aged 25-45 years who received the YFV17D yellow fever vaccine. As DNA, the CDR3 is TGTGCCAGCAGCCCCCGAAGAACTAGCGGGAGCACAGATACGCAGTATTTT. This sequence encodes CASSPRRTSGSTDTQYF.